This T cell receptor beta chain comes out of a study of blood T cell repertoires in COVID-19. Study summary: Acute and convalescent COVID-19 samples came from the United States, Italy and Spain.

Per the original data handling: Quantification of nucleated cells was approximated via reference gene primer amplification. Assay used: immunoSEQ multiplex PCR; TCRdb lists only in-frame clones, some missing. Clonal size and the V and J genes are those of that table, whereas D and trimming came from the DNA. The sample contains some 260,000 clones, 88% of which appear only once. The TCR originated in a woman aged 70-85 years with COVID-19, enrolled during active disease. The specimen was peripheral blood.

The chain's CDR3 is CASRPGQGTDTQYF. The CDR3 region has the DNA TGTGCCAGCCGTCCGGGACAGGGTACAGATACGCAGTATTTT. The chain couples TRBV5-4 to TRBJ2-3; 9 bases match TRBD1. Trimming removed 7 bases from V and 3 bases from J; junction bases left unmatched: 6. The CDR3 consists of 14 residues. Germline V CDR1 and CDR2: SGHNT, YYREEE (reference sequence).